This entry features one TCR beta chain sequence. A much more abundant neighbour one base away suggests this may be a read error. It was unsorted whole blood that yielded blood RNA, and germline DNA was also extracted. This sample stems from a study of tumor-infiltrating lymphocytes in primary liver carcinoma. Study context: Ranging in age from 30 to 69 years, the patients were men and women. Tumors were staged T1-T3 N0M0 and measured roughly 4.2 to 10 cm across. Yields of productive TCRbeta reads ranged from roughly 3.65 to 7.13 million per sample and were similar across tissue types.

The input was approximately 500 ng total RNA; TCR beta cDNA was made from it with a constant-region primer. Libraries covering TCR beta were generated through three nested multiplex PCR rounds (using a slightly modified ARM-PCR). The two initial PCR rounds, about 9 cycles each, used TRBV1-TRBV30 forward and C-beta reverse primers. TCRdb reanalysed the multiplex PCR reads using MiXCR and keeps one entry per CDR3 protein. This sample has about 200,000 distinct CDR3 sequences, with about 65% found just once. This CDR3 contains 15 residues. CDR1 SGHDT and CDR2 YYEEEE come from the germline V gene. The sequence derives from a woman in her fifties or sixties with primary liver carcinoma and hepatitis B virus infection. The rearrangement links TRBV5-6 to TRBJ2-1, with unresolved D. Sequenced sample: peripheral blood. The CDR3 sequence is CVSSLLSRVGNEQFF. The CDR3 bases are TGTGTCAGCAGCCTACTAAGTAGGGTAGGTAATGAGCAGTTCTTC.